This T cell receptor (beta chain) was captured by sequencing in a study of blood T cell repertoires in COVID-19. For the study at large: COVID-19 samples from acute and convalescent phases originated in the United States, Italy and Spain. T cells, B-cell-depleted T cells, or PBMCs provided the cDNA or gDNA that served as material.

As originally analysed: Nucleated cell number was recorded as an estimate derived from reference gene primer amplification. Only in-frame clones appear in the TCRdb table, and some are missing; sequencing was by immunoSEQ multiplex PCR. Clonal size and the V and J genes are those of that table, whereas D and trimming came from the DNA. In the table there are about 170,000 clones, 79% of which are singletons. This CDR3 is built from 14 residues. Unmatched junction bases numbered 7, after V lost 4 bases and J lost 7 bases. Per the germline V gene, CDR1 is SGHRS and CDR2 is YFSETQ. The V gene is TRBV5-1, the J gene TRBJ1-2; the match to TRBD1 covers 10 bases. The sequence was obtained from a woman in her 70s in a cohort exposed to, infected with or recovered from COVID-19 (not recorded which). The sample taken for sequencing was PBMCs or T cells enriched from blood (not recorded which). For the CDR3, the DNA is TGCGCCAGCAGCCCCGGACAGGGGGGTCGTGGCTACACCTTC. Its protein is CASSPGQGGRGYTF.